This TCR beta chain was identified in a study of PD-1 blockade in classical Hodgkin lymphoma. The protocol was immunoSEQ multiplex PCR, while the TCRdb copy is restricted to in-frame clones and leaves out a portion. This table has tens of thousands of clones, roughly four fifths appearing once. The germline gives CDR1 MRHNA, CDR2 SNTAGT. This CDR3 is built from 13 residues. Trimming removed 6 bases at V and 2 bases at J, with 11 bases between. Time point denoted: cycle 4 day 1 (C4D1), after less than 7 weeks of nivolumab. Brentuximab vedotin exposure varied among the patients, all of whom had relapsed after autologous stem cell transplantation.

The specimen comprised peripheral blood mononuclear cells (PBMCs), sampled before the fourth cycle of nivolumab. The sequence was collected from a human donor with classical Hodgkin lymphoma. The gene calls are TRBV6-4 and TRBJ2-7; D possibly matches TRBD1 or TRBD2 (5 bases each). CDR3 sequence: CASSWGRTYEQYF. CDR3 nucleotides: TGTGCCAGCAGCTGGGGACGGACCTACGAGCAGTACTTC.